The clone carrying this T cell receptor (beta chain) was found a few times. These data are taken from a study of blood T cell repertoires in COVID-19. Overall study context: Spain, Italy and the United States supplied samples that represented acute and convalescent COVID-19. Sources were T cells, B-cell-depleted T cells, or PBMCs; the material itself was cDNA or gDNA.

Assay: immunoSEQ multiplex PCR; the TCRdb copy retains only in-frame clones and omits some. The profile covers 150,000 to 200,000 clones, with around 82% appearing a single time and roughly 5.2% taken by the ten largest. Germline CDR1 is KGHDR and CDR2 is SFDVKD. CDR3 length: 15 residues. The V end lost 5 bases, the J end lost 0 bases, and 12 bases lay between the germline ends. The sequence came from a woman in her fifties or sixties with acute COVID-19. This chain connects TRBV24-1 to TRBJ1-2; D is possibly TRBD1 (5 bases). The sample taken for sequencing was PBMCs or T cells enriched from blood (not recorded which). The CDR3 coding sequence is TGTGCCACCAGTGTGGCAGGGACTTCTAACTATGGCTACACCTTC. Its translation is CATSVAGTSNYGYTF.